This is a list of T cell receptor beta chains from one sample in a study of blood T cell repertoires in COVID-19. Generated by immunoSEQ multiplex PCR, the TCRdb table keeps only in-frame clones and is missing some. This table has 30,000 to 45,000 clones, around nine tenths appearing once. Sample: peripheral blood. The receptors originated from a man in his sixties with active COVID-19. Each CDR3 is given with its conserved first and last residue. Fields, in order: D gene, J gene, clone size, V gene, CDR3 DNA, CDR3 protein. The D gene is left open where the match is weak. Some rows have no size entry. The others give once, few or many, or a class for an expanded clone.

- | TRBJ2-1 | once | TRBV10-1 | TGCGCCAGCAGTCGCGGGACAGCCGACCAGTTCTTC | CASSRGTADQFF
TRBD2 | TRBJ2-7 | few | TRBV7-8 | TGTGCCAGCAGCTTAGCAGGGCTAGCGGGACGGCCCTCCTACGAGCAGTACTTC | CASSLAGLAGRPSYEQYF
- | TRBJ1-2 | - | TRBV2 | TGTGCCAGCAGTGCAGGGGACTATGGCTACACCTTC | CASSAGDYGYTF
TRBD2 | TRBJ2-3 | - | TRBV10-3 | TGTGCCATCAGTGGGTCAGCGGGAGTTGATACGCAGTATTTT | CAISGSAGVDTQYF
TRBD1 | TRBJ1-2 | - | TRBV18 | TGTGCCAGCTCACCGGGACAGGGGTTATATGGCTACACCTTC | CASSPGQGLYGYTF
TRBD2 | TRBJ2-7 | - | TRBV7-2 | TGTGCCAGCAGCCCAACTAGCGGGAGTTTAGCCTACGAGCAGTACTTC | CASSPTSGSLAYEQYF
TRBD2 | TRBJ2-7 | - | TRBV5-6 | TGTGCCAGCAGCTTGCGACTAGCGGGGACCAGCTCCTACGAGCAGTACTTC | CASSLRLAGTSSYEQYF
TRBD2 | TRBJ2-1 | - | TRBV6-6 | TGTGCCAGCAGTTACGGGCGCGGGAGTGTCGCTGAGCAGTTCTTC | CASSYGRGSVAEQFF
- | TRBJ2-1 | - | TRBV7-8 | TGTGCCAGCAGCTTAATCCCCGGGGGGCGCGACAATGAGCAGTTCTTC | CASSLIPGGRDNEQFF
TRBD2 | TRBJ2-7 | - | TRBV27 | TGTGCCAGCAGTTCACGACTAGCTCTGTCCGAGCAGTACTTC | CASSSRLALSEQYF